The sequence of this T cell receptor (beta chain) was determined in a study of blood T cell repertoires in COVID-19. Assay: immunoSEQ multiplex PCR; the TCRdb copy retains only in-frame clones and omits some. The sample comprises 250,000 or so clones, approximately 87% of which are singletons, and 6.2% rests with the top ten. Specimen: peripheral blood. The source is a man aged 60-69 years with acute or convalescent COVID-19.

For the CDR3, the DNA is TGTGCCAGCAGCCCGGTCGGGGGGTCCACTGAAGCTTTCTTT. Amino acids: CASSPVGGSTEAFF. The rearrangement joins TRBV11-2 to TRBJ1-1, with a possible D match to TRBD1 (5 bases). CDR1 and CDR2 from the germline V gene are SGHAT and FQNNGV. The CDR3 runs 14 residues. V was cut by 5 bases and J by 4 bases, with 14 bases left in between.